This T cell receptor (beta chain) is from a study of HIV-infected patients and healthy controls. In its sample, this clonotype was seen many times. Its target is unknown. All unsorted peripheral T cells were captured because whole blood was used without fractionation. General study points: HLA types of the donors remained undetermined.

Approximately 500 ng RNA was reverse transcribed with alpha and beta constant-region primers. Each of the alpha and beta chains got its own library through chain-specific third strand synthesis with indices. TCRdb reprocessed the 5' RACE reads via MiXCR and lists one record per CDR3 protein. This sample yields approximately 18,000 distinct CDR3 sequences, of which about 8.9% are seen a single time; 2.6% belongs to the top ten. With 0 bases removed from V and 2 bases from J, the gap between germline ends came to 17 bases. Germline V gives CDR1 SGHRS, CDR2 YFSETQ. The CDR3 is 17 residues long. V and J are TRBV5-1 and TRBJ2-5, with D hard to call. Material: blood. The TCR comes from an adult in good health. CDR3 DNA: TGCGCCAGCAGCTTGGCTGGGTCGAGTGGAAGGCAAGAGACCCAGTACTTC. It codes for CASSLAGSSGRQETQYF.